One sample yielded the 27 T cell receptor beta chains listed below, sequenced in a study of OX40 agonist ivuxolimab in advanced cancers. Assay used: immunoSEQ multiplex PCR; TCRdb lists only in-frame clones, some missing. The sample shows tens of thousands of clones, approximately 85% of them seen only once. Here the sequenced sample was CD4+ or CD8+ T cells sorted from blood, taken in a trial of the OX40 agonist ivuxolimab. These TCRs come from an adult with an advanced solid tumor such as melanoma, head and neck, liver or kidney cancer.

The sample holds one count of this clone. Other DNA sequences from this sample encode an identical CDR3 as well. V and J are TRBV14 and TRBJ2-5; D is unclear. This CDR3 is 12 amino acids long. The V gene lost 4 bases and the J gene lost 5 bases, with 8 bases spanning the gap. CDR1 is SGHDN and CDR2 is FVKESK in the germline V gene. CDR3 amino acids: CASSLLGETQYF. The CDR3 nucleotides read TGTGCCAGCAGCCTTCTCGGGGAGACCCAGTACTTC.

The chain recombines TRBV27 with TRBJ2-1; 10 positions agree with TRBD2. The CDR3 is 12 amino acids. CDR1 is MNHEY and CDR2 is SMNVEV in the germline V gene (reference sequence). V was pared by 5 bases and J by 10 bases, with 2 bases of the junction left unmatched. CDR3 in DNA: TGTGCCAGCAGTAGGACTAGCGGAGAGCAGTTCTTC. Amino acid sequence: CASSRTSGEQFF.

The V gene is TRBV10-3, the J gene TRBJ1-1; D is undetermined. Trimming took 2 bases from V and 1 from J, leaving 5 bases between them. This CDR3 spans 13 amino acids. Germline V CDR1 and CDR2: ENHRY, SYGVKD. The CDR3 region has the DNA TGTGCCATCAGTGAGGCAGGGAACACTGAAGCTTTCTTT. Amino acid sequence: CAISEAGNTEAFF.

The chain uses TRBV5-4 and TRBJ1-6, with a possible D match to TRBD1 (5 bases). V was cut by 1 base and J by 10 bases, with 12 bases left in between. CDR1 SGHNT and CDR2 YYREEE come from the germline V gene (reference sequence). This CDR3 region has 14 residues. The CDR3 loop is CASSLKGRGSPLHF. The DNA of the CDR3 is TGTGCCAGCAGCTTGAAGGGGCGAGGGTCACCCCTCCACTTT. The whole variable domain, filled in from reference TRBV5-4 and TRBJ1-6, reads ETGVTQSPTHLIKTRGQQVTLRCSSQSGHNTVSWYQQALGQGPQFIFQYYREEENGRGNFPPRFSGLQFPNYSSELNVNALELDDSALYLCASSLKGRGSPLHFGNGTRLTVT.

This chain connects TRBV7-9 to TRBJ2-7, with D perhaps given as TRBD1 or TRBD2 (5 bases each). The CDR3 has 14 residues. Germline CDR1 reads SEHNR; CDR2 reads FQNEAQ (reference sequence). Between the trimmed V and J ends, which lost 5 bases and 6 bases, there was a span of 17 bases. The CDR3, as DNA: TGTGCCAGCAGCCACTCAGGGCCCCGGGGCGAGCAGTACTTC. Translating it yields CASSHSGPRGEQYF. Looking up the rest from reference TRBV7-9 and TRBJ2-7 gives the full variable domain: DTGVSQNPRHKITKRGQNVTFRCDPISEHNRLYWYRQTLGQGPEFLTYFQNEAQLEKSRLLSDRFSAERPKGSFSTLEIQRTEQGDSAMYLCASSHSGPRGEQYFGPGTRLTVT.

This clone was counted between two and nine times. The rearrangement links TRBV2 to TRBJ2-3; a weak D match, TRBD2 (5 bases). The CDR3 has 14 residues. The V end was cut by 1 base, the J end by 6 bases, with 11 bases between. Germline CDR1 reads SNHLY; CDR2 reads FYNNEI. The CDR3 loop reads CASSEDKGGDTQYF. The CDR3 DNA is TGTGCCAGCAGTGAAGATAAGGGCGGGGATACGCAGTATTTT.

This chain connects TRBV5-6 to TRBJ2-5; no firm D call. TRBJ2-7 explains the end of the DNA better; the J call may be wrong. Germline lookup yields CDR1 SGHDT and CDR2 YYEEEE. CDR3 length equals 12 residues. CDR3 bases: TGTGCCAGCAGCTTGGACGAAAACGAGCAGTACTTC. It is translated as CASSLDENEQYF.

The chain combines TRBV2 with TRBJ2-1, with D unresolved. CDR1 and CDR2 from the germline V gene are SNHLY and FYNNEI. V lost 6 bases to trimming and J lost 7 bases, with 16 bases between them. The CDR3 loop spans 14 amino acids. CDR3 loop: CASRAAVVLNEQFF. The CDR3 DNA reads TGTGCCAGCAGGGCGGCAGTAGTTCTGAATGAGCAGTTCTTC.

This clone has just a few counts. V usage is TRBV20-1 and J usage is TRBJ1-2; D is unresolved. Germline-derived CDR1 and CDR2 are DFQATT and SNEGSKA (reference sequence). The CDR3 length is 9 residues. The V and J ends lost 7 bases and 4 bases respectively, with 4 bases between them. CDR3 protein: CSGPYGYTF. The CDR3 DNA follows: TGCAGTGGGCCCTATGGCTACACCTTC.

The V and J genes are TRBV9 and TRBJ2-1, with 11 bases that match TRBD2. CDR1 SGDLS and CDR2 YYNGEE come from the germline V gene. V trimming: 5 bases; J trimming: 1 base; junction bases outside the gene matches: 14. The CDR3 consists of 19 residues. The CDR3 loop is CASSVGQKVAGGSYNEQFF. CDR3 sequence (DNA): TGTGCCAGCAGTGTGGGACAGAAAGTAGCGGGAGGGTCCTACAATGAGCAGTTCTTC.

This clone was recorded only once. The genes are TRBV7-9 and TRBJ2-2, with TRBD2 matching over 7 bases. The CDR3 consists of 13 residues. Germline-derived CDR1 and CDR2 are SEHNR and FQNEAQ (reference sequence). Unmatched junction bases numbered 2, after V lost 5 bases and J lost 5 bases. CDR3 sequence reads: CASSRGGTGELFF. DNA of the CDR3: TGTGCCAGCAGCCGCGGGGGAACCGGGGAGCTGTTTTTT.

The CDR3: CASRKQGTDTQYF. In DNA form, the CDR3 reads TGTGCCAGCAGAAAACAGGGTACAGATACGCAGTATTTT. The J gene is TRBJ2-3, the V gene TRBV6-5; maybe TRBD1 (6 bases). Trimming removed 6 bases at V and 3 bases at J, with 10 bases between. CDR1 and CDR2 from the germline V gene are MNHEY and SVGAGI. The length of the CDR3 is 13 residues.

In its sample, this clone was seen once. V usage is TRBV11-2 and J usage is TRBJ1-2; possible D gene TRBD1, 6 bases. With 1 base removed from V and 2 bases from J, the gap between germline ends came to 14 bases. Germline V lookup: CDR1 SGHAT, CDR2 FQNNGV. The CDR3 has 16 amino acids. Here the CDR3 reads CASSLALGGGNYGYTF. The CDR3 DNA is TGTGCCAGCAGCTTAGCCCTTGGGGGGGGCAACTATGGCTACACCTTC.

The chain joins TRBV6-6 to TRBJ2-7, with D uncertain. The CDR3 is 11 amino acids. V was trimmed by 2 bases and J by 2 bases, leaving 1 base between them. The germline V gene has CDR1 MNHNY and CDR2 SVGAGI (reference sequence). This CDR3 is CASSYTYEQYF. Here the CDR3 DNA reads TGTGCCAGCAGTTACACCTACGAGCAGTACTTC.

V gene TRBV4-1 combines with J gene TRBJ2-7; weak D call: TRBD1 (5 bases). V dropped 0 bases and J dropped 7 bases, with 13 bases sitting between them. This CDR3 comprises 14 residues. Germline CDR1 and CDR2: MGHRA and YSYEKL. The CDR3 reads CASSQEGASREQYF. As DNA, the CDR3 is TGCGCCAGCAGCCAAGAAGGGGCCTCAAGAGAGCAGTACTTC.

V usage is TRBV5-4 and J usage is TRBJ2-7; 9 bases agree with TRBD2. J lost 1 base, V lost 0 bases, and 5 bases had no gene match. Germline CDR1 and CDR2: SGHNT and YYREEE (reference sequence). This CDR3 has 16 amino acids. CDR3 loop: CASSLGAGGISYEQYF. CDR3 coding DNA: TGTGCCAGCAGCTTGGGTGCGGGAGGGATTTCCTACGAGCAGTACTTC.

The chain links TRBV11-3 to TRBJ1-6; perhaps TRBD1 as D (5 bases). The CDR3 totals 14 residues. CDR1 and CDR2 (germline): SGHNT, YENEEA. V lost 0 bases to trimming and J lost 7 bases, with 7 bases between them. This chain's CDR3 is CASSLDEGNSPLHF. CDR3 DNA sequence: TGTGCCAGCAGCTTAGATGAGGGGAATTCACCCCTCCACTTT.

The chain carries TRBV18 and TRBJ2-5; the D gene is possibly TRBD2 (6 bases). The length of the CDR3 is 17 residues. CDR1 is KGHSH, CDR2 LQKENI, per germline. Trimming stripped 3 bases from V and 6 bases from J, with 23 bases between. The CDR3: CASSPYAGPQLGKTQYF. In DNA form, the CDR3 reads TGTGCCAGCTCACCCTATGCGGGACCACAACTCGGGAAGACCCAGTACTTC.

This chain links TRBV14 with TRBJ1-2; a possible D gene is TRBD1 (5 bases). The CDR3 loop spans 14 amino acids. Per the germline V gene, CDR1 is SGHDN and CDR2 is FVKESK. The germline V and J ends were trimmed by 3 bases and 5 bases, with 13 bases remaining between them. The CDR3 is CASSQQGGAYGYTF. The CDR3 nucleotides are TGTGCCAGCAGCCAGCAAGGTGGGGCTTATGGCTACACCTTC.

This clone came up once. The chain recombines TRBV7-9 with TRBJ2-2, with TRBD1 matching 7 bases. J lost 1 base, V lost 3 bases, and 5 bases had no gene match. Germline V lookup: CDR1 SEHNR, CDR2 FQNEAQ (reference sequence). The CDR3 extends over 16 amino acids. The CDR3 DNA sequence: TGTGCCAGCAGCTTTAGGGGACAGATGAACACCGGGGAGCTGTTTTTT. Protein product: CASSFRGQMNTGELFF.

This chain links TRBV5-1 with TRBJ2-7; 10 positions match TRBD2. CDR1 is SGHRS and CDR2 is YFSETQ in the germline V gene. Trimming cost V 3 bases and J 5 bases; bases outside gene matches: 5. CDR3 length: 14 amino acids. The DNA for the CDR3 is TGCGCCAGCAGCTCCCGACTAGCGGGCCACGAGCAGTACTTC. Translation gives CASSSRLAGHEQYF.

This chain connects TRBV6-1 to TRBJ1-2, with D unresolved. The V end lost 0 bases, the J end lost 4 bases, and 12 bases lay between the germline ends. Germline CDR1 MNHNS, CDR2 SASEGT. This CDR3 is built from 15 residues. The CDR3 DNA reads as TGTGCCAGCAGTGAAGCGCTCCGGGCAGCCTATGGCTACACCTTC. This gives the protein CASSEALRAAYGYTF.

This clone was picked up a small number of times. The chain recombines TRBV2 with TRBJ2-2; 9 nucleotides match TRBD2. With V trimmed by 6 bases and J by 0 bases, 2 bases remained unmatched. Germline V gene data show CDR1 as SNHLY and CDR2 as FYNNEI. CDR3 length: 15 amino acids. CDR3 DNA sequence: TGTGCCAGCAGCGGACTAGCGACGAACACCGGGGAGCTGTTTTTT. Translation gives CASSGLATNTGELFF.

The CDR3, as DNA: TGTGCCAGCAGCCCAGGGGGGGTGACTGAAGCTTTCTTT. Amino acid sequence: CASSPGGVTEAFF. J is TRBJ1-1 and V is TRBV7-3; 7 nucleotides align to TRBD1. Per germline, CDR1 SGHTA and CDR2 FQGTGA. Trimming took 5 bases from V and 5 from J; bases not matched to a gene: 5. The CDR3 is made up of 13 amino acids.

The DNA for the CDR3 is TGTGCCTGGAGTTTGGTACAAGAGACCCAGTACTTC. Protein product: CAWSLVQETQYF. The rearrangement uses TRBV30 and TRBJ2-5; D gene unclear. The CDR3 covers 12 residues. V lost 2 bases to trimming and J lost 2 bases, with 6 bases between them. Germline loops: CDR1 GTSNPN, CDR2 SVGIG (reference sequence).

The chain links TRBV2 to TRBJ1-5; D is undetermined. CDR1 and CDR2 from the germline V gene are SNHLY and FYNNEI. Trimming shortened V by 6 bases and J by 5 bases, and 14 bases separated the two germline ends. The CDR3 totals 14 residues. The CDR3 reads CASSRNTFDQPQHF. The CDR3, as DNA: TGTGCCAGCAGCCGAAACACTTTCGATCAGCCCCAGCATTTT.

The rearrangement uses TRBV12-5 and TRBJ2-3; 7 nucleotides match TRBD1. The trim removed 4 bases at V and 0 bases at J, leaving 7 bases unmatched. The CDR3 loop spans 16 amino acids. Germline V gives CDR1 LGHNT, CDR2 FRNRAP. The chain's CDR3 is CASGSWTGLSTDTQYF. The CDR3 DNA follows: TGTGCTAGTGGTTCGTGGACAGGCCTTAGCACAGATACGCAGTATTTT.